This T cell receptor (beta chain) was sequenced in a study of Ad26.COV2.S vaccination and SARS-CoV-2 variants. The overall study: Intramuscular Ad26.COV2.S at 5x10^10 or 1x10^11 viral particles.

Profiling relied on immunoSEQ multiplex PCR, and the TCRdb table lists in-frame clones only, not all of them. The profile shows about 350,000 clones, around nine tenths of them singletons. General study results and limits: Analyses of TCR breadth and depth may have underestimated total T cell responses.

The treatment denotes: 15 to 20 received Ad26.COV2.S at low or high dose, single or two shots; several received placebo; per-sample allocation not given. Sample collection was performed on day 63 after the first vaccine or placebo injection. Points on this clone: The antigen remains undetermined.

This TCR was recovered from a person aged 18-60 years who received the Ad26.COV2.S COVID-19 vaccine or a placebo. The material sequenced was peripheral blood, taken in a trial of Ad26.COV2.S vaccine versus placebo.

The CDR3 DNA follows: TGTGCCAGCAGTCCACGGACAGGGGACTCTGCCCGCTACACCTTC. Translated, it gives CASSPRTGDSARYTF. The rearrangement links TRBV27 to TRBJ1-2; TRBD1 agrees at 9 bases. Germline CDR1 is MNHEY and CDR2 is SMNVEV (reference sequence). Germline trimming cut 5 bases from V and 9 bases from J; bases unmatched to any gene: 13. The length of the CDR3 is 15 residues.